Below, 29 T cell receptor beta chains from the same sample are listed, as sequenced in a study of cytomegalovirus exposure and HLA in healthy donors. Primers included in the PCR were 60 Vbeta and 13 Jbeta primers. Some clones are missing from TCRdb's copy, which holds only in-frame ones; the method was immunoSEQ multiplex PCR. Among about 130,000 clones listed, around four fifths were seen once. The sequenced sample was PBMCs. The receptors here all came from a female donor in good health and CMV-seronegative.

This chain joins TRBV27 and TRBJ2-6; 10 bases align to TRBD1. Germline V gene lookup returns CDR1 MNHEY and CDR2 SMNVEV (reference sequence). Trimming at V came to 5 bases and at J to 2 bases, leaving 3 bases not matched to a gene. CDR3 length: 16 amino acids. CDR3 bases: TGTGCCAGCAGTCGGACAGGGGGAACTGGGGCCAACGTCCTGACTTTC. Protein: CASSRTGGTGANVLTF.

The V gene is TRBV30, the J gene TRBJ1-3; 7 positions match TRBD1. This CDR3 has 15 residues. CDR1 and CDR2 (germline): GTSNPN, SVGIG (reference sequence). The trim removed 5 bases at V and 2 bases at J, leaving 9 bases unmatched. Here the CDR3 reads CAWRSRDRPGNTIYF. The CDR3 DNA follows: TGTGCCTGGCGTTCTCGGGACAGACCTGGAAACACCATATATTTT.

The chain recombines TRBV10-3 with TRBJ2-1; 9 bases agree with TRBD1. Germline CDR1 ENHRY, CDR2 SYGVKD. CDR3 length: 13 residues. V lost 10 bases and J lost 6; bases outside the gene matches: 7. This CDR3 is CATGQGFGNEQFF. The CDR3 DNA is TGTGCCACCGGACAGGGGTTCGGCAATGAGCAGTTCTTC.

The chain employs TRBV18 and TRBJ2-1, with 13 nucleotides matching TRBD2. Germline V gene sequence: CDR1 KGHSH, CDR2 LQKENI. The CDR3 length is 15 residues. The ends lost 4 bases at V and 15 bases at J; junction bases unmatched: 12. CDR3 coding DNA: TGTGCCAGCTCACTCCTGGACTCGCGGACTAGCGGGAGGTTCTTC. Its protein product is CASSLLDSRTSGRFF. Filled out from reference TRBV18 and TRBJ2-1, the complete variable domain reads NAGVMQNPRHLVRRRGQEARLRCSPMKGHSHVYWYRQLPEEGLKFMVYLQKENIIDESGMPKERFSAEFPKEGPSILRIQQVVRGDSAAYFCASSLLDSRTSGRFFGPGTRLTVL.

This clone appeared a single time. V gene TRBV27 combines with J gene TRBJ1-2, with 9 bases fitting TRBD1. There are 17 residues in the CDR3. V shed 7 bases, J shed 8 bases, and the junction held 20 bases outside the gene matches. The V gene's germline CDR1 is MNHEY and CDR2 SMNVEV (reference sequence). CDR3 residues: CASTGADTGGASKGYTF. Here the CDR3 DNA reads TGTGCCAGCACAGGGGCGGATACAGGGGGCGCTTCTAAGGGCTACACCTTC.

The gene calls are TRBV5-6 and TRBJ2-2; TRBD1 agrees at 8 bases. The germline V gene encodes CDR1 SGHDT and CDR2 YYEEEE. The CDR3 is 16 amino acids. The J segment lost 3 bases and the V segment lost 1 base, leaving 5 bases of the junction unmatched. In nucleotides, the CDR3 is TGTGCCAGCAGCTTGCTGGGACAGGTGTACACCGGGGAGCTGTTTTTT. It specifies CASSLLGQVYTGELFF.

The rearrangement joins TRBV19 to TRBJ1-3; D remains unclear. The CDR3 totals 12 residues. In germline, CDR1 is LNHDA, CDR2 SQIVND (reference sequence). V gave up 3 bases and J gave up 4 bases, with 4 bases separating them. The CDR3 sequence: CASSIAGNTIYF. As DNA, the CDR3 is TGTGCCAGTAGTATTGCGGGAAACACCATATATTTT.

The chain recombines TRBV4-3 with TRBJ2-1; weak D call: TRBD2 (6 bases). This CDR3 comprises 14 residues. The germline V gene has CDR1 LGHNA and CDR2 YSLEER. Trimming stripped 2 bases from V and 6 bases from J, with 11 bases between. The CDR3 nucleotides read TGCGCCAGCAGCCAATTCGACGGGGGCAATGAGCAGTTCTTC. Residues: CASSQFDGGNEQFF.

The chain joins TRBV4-3 to TRBJ1-1; D gene unclear. Germline values: CDR1 LGHNA, CDR2 YSLEER. The CDR3 contains 13 residues. Trimming stripped 1 base from V and 7 bases from J, with 10 bases between. The CDR3 DNA is TGCGCCAGCAGCCAAGCCCCTCCCCTTGAAGCTTTCTTT. This encodes CASSQAPPLEAFF.

The genes are TRBV23-1 and TRBJ2-4, with D perhaps TRBD2 (5 bases). TRBV23-1 is given ORF status, its function remaining uncertain. The CDR3 consists of 14 residues. Trimming took 0 bases from V and 6 from J, leaving 9 bases between them. The CDR3: CASSQSTMRNIQYF. In DNA, the CDR3 is TGCGCCAGCAGTCAATCGACTATGCGAAACATTCAGTACTTC.

On this clone itself: The same CDR3 can be traced to other DNA sequences in this sample. This rearrangement joins TRBV5-4 to TRBJ1-2, with 8 bases matching TRBD1. The length of the CDR3 is 16 residues. V shed 0 bases and J 7 bases; nucleotides not matched to a gene: 11. CDR1 is SGHNT and CDR2 is YYREEE in the germline V gene (reference sequence). This CDR3 reads CASSLAIGQGKGGYTF. In DNA form, the CDR3 reads TGTGCCAGCAGCTTGGCCATAGGACAGGGAAAAGGTGGCTACACCTTC.

The rearrangement joins TRBV28 to TRBJ2-7; D is unclear. Germline V gives CDR1 MDHEN, CDR2 SYDVKM. The CDR3 contains 11 residues. Between the trimmed V and J ends, which lost 3 bases and 4 bases, there was a span of 4 bases. The DNA for the CDR3 is TGTGCCAGCAGTTTCGGTTACGAGCAGTACTTC. This sequence encodes CASSFGYEQYF.

This clone was observed a handful of times. J is TRBJ2-5 and V is TRBV5-1; 8 nucleotides line up with TRBD1. The CDR3 length is 12 residues. The germline CDR1 and CDR2 sequences are SGHRS and YFSETQ. V lost 7 bases to trimming and J lost 3 bases; unmatched junction nucleotides: 2. CDR3 bases: TGCGCCAGCCGGGACAGGAAAGAGACCCAGTACTTC. The encoded protein is CASRDRKETQYF.

The chain is built from TRBV25-1 and TRBJ2-7, with 7 bases that match TRBD1. Looked up from germline, CDR1 is MGHDK and CDR2 is SYGVNS. The J segment lost 5 bases and the V segment lost 4 bases, leaving 14 bases of the junction unmatched. The CDR3 spans 16 residues. The CDR3 region is CASSATGDKGAHEQYF. The DNA of the CDR3 is TGTGCCAGCAGTGCAACTGGGGACAAGGGGGCCCACGAGCAGTACTTC.

The chain joins TRBV15 to TRBJ2-7; possibly TRBD1 for D (6 bases). The CDR3 consists of 17 residues. The germline gives CDR1 LNHNV, CDR2 YYDKDF (reference sequence). The ends were cut back, 0 bases at V and 0 bases at J, with 15 bases in the middle. CDR3 sequence (DNA): TGTGCCACCAGCAGAGATCACGGGACACTAAGCTCCTACGAGCAGTACTTC. Protein product: CATSRDHGTLSSYEQYF.

V is TRBV7-2 and J is TRBJ1-2, with 9 bases identical to TRBD1. J gave up 7 bases and V 6 bases, and 15 bases lay outside the gene matches. This CDR3 is 16 amino acids long. CDR1 is SGHTA, CDR2 FQGNSA, per germline. The CDR3 sequence is CASSPTLGTGLGGYTF. The CDR3 region has the DNA TGTGCCAGCAGTCCAACGTTAGGGACAGGGTTGGGTGGCTACACCTTC.

The chain recombines TRBV11-3 with TRBJ2-2; no clear D. Per germline, CDR1 SGHNT and CDR2 YENEEA. The CDR3 spans 14 residues. V was cut by 3 bases and J by 1 base, with 6 bases left in between. This chain's CDR3 is CASSFSRNTGELFF. CDR3 nucleotides: TGTGCCAGCAGCTTCTCTAGGAACACCGGGGAGCTGTTTTTT.

This sequence joins TRBV29-1 and TRBJ1-1; D is possibly TRBD1 (5 bases). The germline V gene encodes CDR1 SQVTM and CDR2 ANQGSEA. V was trimmed by 6 bases and J by 7 bases, leaving 15 bases between them. The CDR3 runs to 12 residues. The CDR3 is CSVAGLAREAFF. Written as DNA, the CDR3 is TGCAGCGTAGCAGGGCTGGCGCGTGAAGCTTTCTTT.

The V and J genes are TRBV6-6 and TRBJ2-5; D is unresolved. The better agreement between TRBJ2-7 and the DNA end casts doubt on the J call. Germline assignment: CDR1 MNHNY and CDR2 SVGAGI (reference sequence). The CDR3 extends over 12 amino acids. The CDR3 reads CASSASPYEQYF. The CDR3 bases are TGTGCCAGCAGTGCCTCCCCCTACGAGCAGTACTTC.

This clone came up once. V usage is TRBV27 and J usage is TRBJ2-5; tentative D call: TRBD1 (5 bases). V lost 7 bases and J 2 bases, leaving 14 bases between the germline ends. From germline, CDR1 is MNHEY and CDR2 SMNVEV (reference sequence). The CDR3 covers 14 residues. This CDR3 reads CASTDTASQETQYF. The DNA for the CDR3 is TGTGCCAGCACGGACACAGCTAGTCAAGAGACCCAGTACTTC.

The V call is TRBV2, the J call TRBJ1-1, with 7 bases matching TRBD1. This CDR3 region has 13 residues. V was pared by 5 bases and J by 4 bases, with 4 bases of the junction left unmatched. Germline-derived CDR1 and CDR2 are SNHLY and FYNNEI. In DNA, the CDR3 is TGTGCCAGCAGTAGGGGGCTGGGCACTGAAGCTTTCTTT. Amino acid sequence: CASSRGLGTEAFF. Full variable domain (outside the CDR3, taken from reference TRBV2 and TRBJ1-1): EPEVTQTPSHQVTQMGQEVILRCVPISNHLYFYWYRQILGQKVEFLVSFYNNEISEKSEIFDDQFSVERPDGSNFTLKIRSTKLEDSAMYFCASSRGLGTEAFFGQGTRLTVV.

V gene TRBV28 combines with J gene TRBJ1-1; D is ambiguous. The CDR3 contains 11 residues. The germline CDR1 and CDR2 sequences are MDHEN and SYDVKM. Trimming left V 4 bases short and J 7 bases short, with 7 bases between. Written as DNA, the CDR3 is TGTGCCAGCAGTTATGGAGGTGAAGCTTTCTTT. This sequence encodes CASSYGGEAFF.

The rearrangement links TRBV6-1 to TRBJ1-2; 9 bases are shared with TRBD1. CDR3 length equals 14 residues. With V trimmed by 6 bases and J by 4 bases, 6 bases remained unmatched. CDR1 MNHNS and CDR2 SASEGT come from the germline V gene. CDR3 amino acids: CASSPGTGTYGYTF. The CDR3 coding sequence is TGTGCCAGCAGCCCCGGGACAGGGACCTATGGCTACACCTTC.

This chain links TRBV27 with TRBJ2-1; 11 bases are a match to TRBD1. CDR1 is MNHEY, CDR2 SMNVEV, per germline (reference sequence). V dropped 6 bases and J dropped 8; count of bases not matched to a gene: 9. This CDR3 region has 15 residues. CDR3 sequence (DNA): TGTGCCAGCAGGGTAGGACAGGGGGCGTCGTATGAGCAGTTCTTC. Its protein product is CASRVGQGASYEQFF.

V and J are TRBV25-1 and TRBJ2-7; 10 bases map to TRBD2. This CDR3 spans 16 amino acids. Germline CDR1 and CDR2: MGHDK and SYGVNS. The V gene end was trimmed by 4 bases and the J gene end by 4 bases; junction bases not matched to a gene: 10. In nucleotides, the CDR3 is TGTGCCAGCAGTGGAACACCGGGACTAGCGAGATACGAGCAGTACTTC. It encodes CASSGTPGLARYEQYF.

The V gene is TRBV10-3, the J gene TRBJ1-3; D is possibly TRBD1 (5 bases). V was shortened by 0 bases and J by 4 bases, with 16 bases between the two germline ends. Germline loops: CDR1 ENHRY, CDR2 SYGVKD. The CDR3 is 17 amino acids. CDR3 nucleotide sequence: TGTGCCATCAGTGAGTCGACTGGCAGGGTGGGAGGAAACACCATATATTTT. It specifies CAISESTGRVGGNTIYF.

The V call is TRBV9, the J call TRBJ2-1; D is uncertain. This CDR3 is built from 14 residues. Germline CDR1 reads SGDLS; CDR2 reads YYNGEE. The V end lost 3 bases, the J end lost 2 bases, and 9 bases lay between the germline ends. Here the CDR3 DNA reads TGTGCCAGCAGCGGCCTGGCCACCTACAATGAGCAGTTCTTC. This encodes CASSGLATYNEQFF. Full variable domain (outside the CDR3, taken from reference TRBV9 and TRBJ2-1): DSGVTQTPKHLITATGQRVTLRCSPRSGDLSVYWYQQSLDQGLQFLIQYYNGEERAKGNILERFSAQQFPDLHSELNLSSLELGDSALYFCASSGLATYNEQFFGPGTRLTVL.

The chain is built from TRBV7-9 and TRBJ1-1, with D uncertain. The germline V gene encodes CDR1 SEHNR and CDR2 FQNEAQ (reference sequence). This CDR3 comprises 13 residues. V dropped 2 bases and J dropped 0 bases, with 4 bases sitting between them. CDR3 amino acids: CASSLIMNTEAFF. The CDR3 DNA follows: TGTGCCAGCAGCTTAATTATGAACACTGAAGCTTTCTTT.

This chain connects TRBV4-3 to TRBJ2-1; 7 nucleotides align to TRBD2. This CDR3 region has 17 residues. The germline V gene has CDR1 LGHNA and CDR2 YSLEER. V lost 3 bases to trimming and J lost 0 bases; unmatched junction nucleotides: 8. The CDR3 here is CASSQRWGGSSYNEQFF. The CDR3 DNA reads TGCGCCAGCAGCCAGAGGTGGGGCGGGAGCTCCTACAATGAGCAGTTCTTC.